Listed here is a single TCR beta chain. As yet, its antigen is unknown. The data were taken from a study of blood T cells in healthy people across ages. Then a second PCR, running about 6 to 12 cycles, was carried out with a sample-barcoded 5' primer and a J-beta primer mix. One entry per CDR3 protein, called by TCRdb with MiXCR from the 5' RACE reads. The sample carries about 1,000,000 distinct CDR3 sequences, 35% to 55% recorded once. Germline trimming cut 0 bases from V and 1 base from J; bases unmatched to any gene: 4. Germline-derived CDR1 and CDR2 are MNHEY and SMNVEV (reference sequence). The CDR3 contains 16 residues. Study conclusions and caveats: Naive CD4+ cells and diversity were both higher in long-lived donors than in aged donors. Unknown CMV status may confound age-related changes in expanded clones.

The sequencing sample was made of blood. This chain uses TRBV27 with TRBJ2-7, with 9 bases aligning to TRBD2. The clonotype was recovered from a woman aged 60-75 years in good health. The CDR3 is CASSLSPSGKSYEQYF. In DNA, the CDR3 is TGTGCCAGCAGTTTATCCCCTAGCGGGAAATCCTACGAGCAGTACTTC.